This is a list of T cell receptor beta chains from one sample in a study of Tregs in tolerant kidney transplant recipients. Libraries were prepared by immunoSEQ multiplex PCR; TCRdb keeps only in-frame clonotypes and omits some of them. The data hold about 72,000 clones, with just under 95% observed a single time. Sequences were derived from CD8+ T cells from blood, sampled before the transplant. Source of these receptors: a human donor who received a combined kidney and bone marrow transplant. Both conserved end residues are part of each CDR3. A D gene is named only where the DNA matches it firmly. The listing skips clone size in some rows; elsewhere it reads once, few, many or a size class.

cdr3_nt: TGCGCCAGCAGCCATCGGACGGGAAACTATGGCTACACCTTC
cdr3_aa: CASSHRTGNYGYTF
v_call: TRBV4-1
d_call: .
clone_size: .
j_call: TRBJ1-2

cdr3_nt: TGCAGCGTGGCACGGGAGAACACCGGGGAGCTGTTTTTT
cdr3_aa: CSVARENTGELFF
v_call: TRBV29-1
d_call: .
clone_size: .
j_call: TRBJ2-2

cdr3_nt: TGTGCCAGCAGCCTTACTTCGAATGAGCAGTTCTTC
cdr3_aa: CASSLTSNEQFF
v_call: TRBV28
d_call: .
clone_size: .
j_call: TRBJ2-1

cdr3_nt: TGTGCCATCAGTGAGCCGGGACTAGCGGGGGCCGGGGGGGAGACCCAGTACTTC
cdr3_aa: CAISEPGLAGAGGETQYF
v_call: TRBV10-3
d_call: TRBD2
clone_size: .
j_call: TRBJ2-5

cdr3_nt: TGCGCCAGCAGTTTATTGCAGGGCGAGCAGTACTTC
cdr3_aa: CASSLLQGEQYF
v_call: TRBV27
d_call: .
clone_size: .
j_call: TRBJ2-7

cdr3_nt: TGTGCCTGGAGTGTATCGGCAGGGAACACTGAAGCTTTCTTT
cdr3_aa: CAWSVSAGNTEAFF
v_call: TRBV30
d_call: .
clone_size: once
j_call: TRBJ1-1

cdr3_nt: TGTGCCAGCAGCTCCGGGGGGGGGAACACCGGGGAGCTGTTTTTT
cdr3_aa: CASSSGGGNTGELFF
v_call: TRBV7-3
d_call: TRBD2
clone_size: .
j_call: TRBJ2-2

cdr3_nt: TGTGCCTGGAGTGTGGCAGGGCCCAACGAGCAGTACTTC
cdr3_aa: CAWSVAGPNEQYF
v_call: TRBV30
d_call: .
clone_size: .
j_call: TRBJ2-7

cdr3_nt: TGTGCCAGCAGGCCCGGATTTTCGGGAGAGACCCAGTACTTC
cdr3_aa: CASRPGFSGETQYF
v_call: TRBV27
d_call: .
clone_size: .
j_call: TRBJ2-5

cdr3_nt: TGTGCCAGCAGCGGACAGATCCAAGAGACCCAGTACTTC
cdr3_aa: CASSGQIQETQYF
v_call: TRBV13
d_call: .
clone_size: .
j_call: TRBJ2-5

cdr3_nt: TGTGCCAGCAGCGCCGGGGTAACTCCCTACGAGCAGTACTTC
cdr3_aa: CASSAGVTPYEQYF
v_call: TRBV9
d_call: .
clone_size: .
j_call: TRBJ2-7

cdr3_nt: TGTGCCAGTAGTGTGGACTCATGGGGTGAGCAGTTCTTC
cdr3_aa: CASSVDSWGEQFF
v_call: TRBV19
d_call: .
clone_size: .
j_call: TRBJ2-1

cdr3_nt: TGCGCCAGCAGCCAACCACAGGACACGAACACCGGGGAGCTGTTTTTT
cdr3_aa: CASSQPQDTNTGELFF
v_call: TRBV4-1
d_call: .
clone_size: .
j_call: TRBJ2-2

cdr3_nt: TGTGCCAGCAGCTCAACCGACGACAGATATGGCTACACCTTC
cdr3_aa: CASSSTDDRYGYTF
v_call: TRBV7-8
d_call: .
clone_size: .
j_call: TRBJ1-2

cdr3_nt: TGCAGCGTTGCAGGGGGCGGCTACGAGCAGTACTTC
cdr3_aa: CSVAGGGYEQYF
v_call: TRBV29-1
d_call: TRBD1
clone_size: .
j_call: TRBJ2-7

cdr3_nt: TGTGCCAGCAACACACAAAGCTCCTACAATGAGCAGTTCTTC
cdr3_aa: CASNTQSSYNEQFF
v_call: TRBV2
d_call: .
clone_size: once
j_call: TRBJ2-1